This T cell receptor beta chain was identified during a study of CD8 T cells in Susac syndrome. CDR1 SNHLY and CDR2 FYNNEI come from the germline V gene. Trimming took 7 bases from V and 4 from J; bases not matched to a gene: 9. The CDR3 contains 14 residues. High-throughput TCR beta sequencing covered peripheral CD8+ and CD4+ T cells. FACS was used to enrich TEMRA cells, whereas the CD8+ and CD4+ T cells were obtained by negative isolation. The authors reverse transcribed roughly 0.5 to 1 ug RNA with random hexamers. immunoSEQ multiplex PCR amplified TCR beta CDR3 across 54 Vbeta, 13 Jbeta. TCRdb reprocessed the immunoSEQ multiplex PCR reads with MiXCR, giving one entry per CDR3 protein. In the table there are 150,000 to 200,000 distinct CDR3 sequences, more than 90% of which are singletons.

The sample consisted of CD4+ T cells from PBMCs. The sequence was collected from a human donor in good health. J is TRBJ2-7 and V is TRBV2; 8 nucleotides align to TRBD1. CDR3 in amino acids: CASTTDRGRYEQYF. DNA for the CDR3: TGTGCCAGCACCACCGACAGGGGTCGGTACGAGCAGTACTTC.